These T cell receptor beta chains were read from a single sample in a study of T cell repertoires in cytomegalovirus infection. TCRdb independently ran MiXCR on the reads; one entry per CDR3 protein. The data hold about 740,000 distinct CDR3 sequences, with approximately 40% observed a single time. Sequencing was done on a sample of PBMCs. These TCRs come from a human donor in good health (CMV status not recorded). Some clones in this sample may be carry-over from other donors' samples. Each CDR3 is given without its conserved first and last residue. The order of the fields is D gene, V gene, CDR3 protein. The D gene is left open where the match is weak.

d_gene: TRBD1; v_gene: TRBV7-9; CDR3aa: ASSLRSQGETYGYT
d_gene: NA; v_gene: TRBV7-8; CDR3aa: ASSLVRAPGTTNEKLF
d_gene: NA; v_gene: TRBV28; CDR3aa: ASTSLGREKLF
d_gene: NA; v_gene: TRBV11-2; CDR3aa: ASSLAGDTSYNEQF
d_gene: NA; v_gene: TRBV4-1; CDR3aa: ASSPGGAGEWATQY
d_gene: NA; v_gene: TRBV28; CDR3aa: ASSEISYEQY
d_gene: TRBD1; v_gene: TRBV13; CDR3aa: ASSLSRDSNEKLF
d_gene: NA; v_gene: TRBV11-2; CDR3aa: ASSLETGRYGYT
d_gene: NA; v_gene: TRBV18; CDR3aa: ASSPLYREAKNIQY
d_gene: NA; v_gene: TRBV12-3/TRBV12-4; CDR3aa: ATRGGWDYGYT
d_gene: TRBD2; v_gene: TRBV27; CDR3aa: ASSPPSGRISYNEQF
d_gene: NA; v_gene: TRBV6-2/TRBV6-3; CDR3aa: ASRVGIHYEQY
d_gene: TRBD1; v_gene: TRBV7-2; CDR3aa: ASRRDRNTEAF
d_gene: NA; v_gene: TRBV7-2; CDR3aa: ASSLSSYTGELF
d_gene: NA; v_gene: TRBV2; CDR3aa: ASRRGEATEAF
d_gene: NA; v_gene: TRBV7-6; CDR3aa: ASSLRLGAKNIQY
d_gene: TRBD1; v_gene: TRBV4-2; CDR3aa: ASSQEQGAYYGYT